The table lists the clone carrying this TCR beta chain with many counts. This entry is derived from a study of regulatory T cells in long-lasting Graves disease. Building of the TCR beta libraries involved iRepertoire HTBI primers and Arm-PCR of CDR3 regions. One entry per CDR3 protein, called by TCRdb with MiXCR from the multiplex PCR reads. Among roughly 500,000 distinct CDR3 sequences listed, roughly 21% were seen once. V shed 8 bases and J 4 bases; nucleotides not matched to a gene: 7. There are 14 residues in the CDR3. Germline assignment: CDR1 SNHLY and CDR2 FYNNEI. Time point noted: persistent/refractory GD, antithyroid drugs over 5 years with positive TRAb. The TCR library was made from RNA that had been extracted from PBMCs in TRIzol.

The sequencing used peripheral blood mononuclear cells (PBMCs), collected when the disease was refractory, from a patient treated with antithyroid drugs. This TCR was recovered from a female donor with Graves disease. This chain joins TRBV2 and TRBJ2-2, with 7 bases fitting TRBD1. CDR3 in amino acids: CASFGQDFTGELFF. The CDR3 DNA reads as TGTGCCAGCTTTGGACAGGATTTCACCGGGGAGCTGTTTTTT.